This TCR beta chain emerged from a study of tumor and adjacent non-tumor tissue in lung cancer. Across the whole study: Patients comprised some eleven adenocarcinoma, a couple of squamous cell carcinoma and 1 small cell lung cancer. Aged roughly 31 to 80 years, patients included roughly ten men and 5 women with stage I to III disease. Samples averaged roughly 4.2 million productive TCRbeta reads each.

The CDR3 extends over 15 amino acids. Germline loops: CDR1 SGHDT, CDR2 YYEEEE. The template was RNA from unsorted bulk tissue. Regarding the study as a whole: TCR diversity was significantly greater in tumor than normal lung tissue.

As for this clonotype: The antigen is undetermined. An end of the junction does not agree with germline; a read error may underlie this.

Three rounds of nested PCR, following a modified ARM-PCR protocol, produced the TCRbeta library. TCRdb re-called the multiplex PCR reads with MiXCR, one entry per CDR3 protein. The repertoire consists of 75,000 to 100,000 distinct CDR3 sequences, with less than 75% occurring once and the leading ten covering 18%. The source material was lung tumor tissue. V and J are TRBV5-6 and TRBJ2-7; 10 nucleotides line up with TRBD1. The TCR sequence derives from a man between 60 and 75 years old with non-small cell lung cancer. CDR3 residues: CASIYMDRGTYEQYF. CDR3 DNA sequence: TGTGCCAGCATCTACATGGACAGGGGGACGTACGAGCAGTATTTC.